This section outlines one TCR beta chain sequence together with its context. Its antigen is currently unknown. This sample is drawn from a study of breast tumors, draining lymph nodes, adjacent tissues. TCRdb recomputed calls from the multiplex PCR reads with MiXCR, one row per CDR3 protein. The data show about 14,000 distinct CDR3 sequences, around 57% seen once. Germline V lookup: CDR1 SGDLS, CDR2 YYNGEE. The CDR3 is 13 residues long. V was pared by 2 bases and J by 5 bases, with 2 bases of the junction left unmatched. The study's findings and limits: The data were judged consistent with most tumor T cells coming from lymph node and expanding in tumor.

This TCR was sampled from a female donor with breast cancer. Some clones in this sample may be carry-over from other donors' samples. Input material: tumor-adjacent breast tissue. The chain has TRBV9 and TRBJ2-3; TRBD1 agrees at 7 bases. The CDR3 region is CASSVQGEDTQYF. The CDR3 DNA sequence: TGTGCCAGCAGCGTCCAGGGGGAAGATACGCAGTATTTT.